The 27 T cell receptor beta chains presented below share a single source sample, sequenced in a study of regulatory T cells in long-lasting Graves disease. Construction of TCR beta libraries relied on iRepertoire HTBI primers and on Arm-PCR targeting CDR3 regions. Each CDR3 protein gets one entry after TCRdb re-called the multiplex PCR reads with MiXCR. Here the sample spans about 400,000 distinct CDR3 sequences, 15% to 19% being singletons. Sample time point: newly diagnosed GD, antithyroid drugs for less than 3 months. The TCR library was made from RNA extracted from PBMCs. Sequencing used peripheral blood mononuclear cells (PBMCs), obtained at new diagnosis, from a patient treated with antithyroid drugs. The source is a female donor with Graves disease.

This clonotype was detected many times. V gene TRBV5-6 combines with J gene TRBJ1-1; 8 nucleotides line up with TRBD1. Germline V gene data show CDR1 as SGHDT and CDR2 as YYEEEE. J lost 0 bases, V lost 5 bases, and 6 bases had no gene match. CDR3 length: 15 amino acids. The CDR3 loop is CASRYLTGVNTEAFF. The CDR3 bases are TGTGCCAGCAGGTACTTGACAGGGGTGAACACTGAAGCTTTCTTT. The full variable domain, rest sourced from reference TRBV5-6 and TRBJ1-1, is DAGVTQSPTHLIKTRGQQVTLRCSPKSGHDTVSWYQQALGQGPQFIFQYYEEEERQRGNFPDRFSGHQFPNYSSELNVNALLLGDSALYLCASRYLTGVNTEAFFGQGTRLTVV.

This clonotype was seen at least ten times. This chain uses TRBV12-3 or TRBV12-4 with TRBJ1-2; maybe TRBD1 (5 bases). Deletions cut 7 bases from V and 2 bases from J, with 11 bases between. The CDR3 has 13 residues. CDR3: CASTLAGNYGYTF. The DNA for the CDR3 is TGTGCCAGCACCCTTGCAGGGAACTATGGCTACACCTTC.

This clonotype was seen at least ten times. J is TRBJ1-2 and V is TRBV6-1; 9 nucleotides line up with TRBD1. The V segment lost 8 bases and the J segment 8 bases; nucleotides outside the gene matches: 12. Germline V gives CDR1 MNHNS, CDR2 SASEGT. The CDR3 sequence is 14 residues long. In nucleotides, the CDR3 is TGTGCCAGCTGGATCCAGGGACAGGGTTACGGCTACACCTTC. It codes for CASWIQGQGYGYTF.

This clonotype was counted many times. The chain couples TRBV9 to TRBJ1-1, with D hard to call. The CDR3 sequence is 14 residues long. Per the germline V gene, CDR1 is SGDLS and CDR2 is YYNGEE. Trimming cost V 6 bases and J 5 bases, with 17 bases left between them. CDR3 bases: TGTGCCAGCACCCCACACCCCGAGGGAACTGAAGCTTTCTTT. Its protein product is CASTPHPEGTEAFF.

In the case of this clonotype: Being one base from a much bigger clone, this may be a read error. This chain uses TRBV12-3 or TRBV12-4 with TRBJ2-7; 11 nucleotides align to TRBD2. V was clipped by 4 bases and J by 2 bases; unmatched bases: 16. There are 19 residues in the CDR3. In DNA form, the CDR3 reads TGTGCCAGCAGTTCGAACTCCATTTCCGGGACTAGCGGCCCCTACGAGCAGTACTTC. Translation: CASSSNSISGTSGPYEQYF.

The V gene is TRBV29-1, the J gene TRBJ2-1, with TRBD1 matching 10 bases. The V segment lost 8 bases and the J segment 4 bases; nucleotides outside the gene matches: 5. The germline gives CDR1 SQVTM, CDR2 ANQGSEA. The CDR3 has 13 amino acids. This CDR3 reads CSHPGQGYNEQFF. Here the CDR3 DNA reads TGCAGCCATCCGGGACAGGGGTACAATGAGCAGTTCTTC.

This clonotype was counted ten times or more. The rearrangement uses TRBV4-1 and TRBJ1-5, with D perhaps TRBD1 (5 bases). Per germline, CDR1 MGHRA and CDR2 YSYEKL. The CDR3 is 16 residues long. V lost 3 bases, J lost 4 bases, and 16 bases lay in between. The chain's CDR3 is CASSQREGAGNQPQHF. In DNA, the CDR3 is TGCGCCAGCAGCCAGCGGGAAGGGGCAGGAAATCAGCCCCAGCATTTT.

In its sample, this clonotype was seen many times. V usage is TRBV28 and J usage is TRBJ1-2; D remains ambiguous. V dropped 6 bases and J dropped 4 bases, with 18 bases sitting between them. CDR3 length: 15 residues. Looked up from germline, CDR1 is MDHEN and CDR2 is SYDVKM. CDR3: CASSFLGQPFYGYTF. CDR3 DNA sequence: TGTGCCAGCAGCTTCCTCGGGCAGCCTTTCTATGGCTACACCTTC.

This clonotype has at least ten counts. The chain employs TRBV27 and TRBJ1-3; a possible D gene is TRBD1 (5 bases). V was trimmed by 1 base and J by 3 bases, leaving 10 bases between them. From germline, CDR1 is MNHEY and CDR2 SMNVEV (reference sequence). The CDR3 extends over 15 amino acids. The CDR3 here is CASSLWAGNGNTIYF. The DNA for the CDR3 is TGTGCCAGCAGTTTATGGGCAGGGAATGGAAACACCATATATTTT.

There are many counts of this clonotype. The rearrangement uses TRBV12-3 or TRBV12-4 and TRBJ2-7; TRBD2 matches 12 bases. V shed 3 bases, J shed 2 bases, and the junction held 5 bases outside the gene matches. The CDR3 runs to 16 residues. The CDR3 nucleotides read TGTGCCAGCAGTTTCCGGGCTAGCGGGAGGGCCTACGAGCAGTACTTC. Amino acids: CASSFRASGRAYEQYF.

There are many counts of this clonotype. The chain is built from TRBV6-2 or TRBV6-3 and TRBJ2-4; D is unresolved. Per the germline V gene, CDR1 is MNHEY and CDR2 is SVGEGT. Trimming removed 5 bases from V and 5 bases from J, with 22 bases in between. The CDR3 has 17 amino acids. The CDR3 region has the DNA TGTGCCAGCAGTCGTCAGGACGGCCGGCCTACCCAAAACATTCAGTACTTC. Translating gives CASSRQDGRPTQNIQYF.

This clonotype was recorded many times. The J gene is TRBJ1-2, the V gene TRBV28, with D possibly being TRBD1 (6 bases). Germline V gene lookup returns CDR1 MDHEN and CDR2 SYDVKM. The CDR3 totals 14 residues. With 5 bases removed from V and 4 bases from J, the gap between germline ends came to 14 bases. The CDR3: CASSPRGPFYGYTF. As DNA, the CDR3 is TGTGCCAGCAGTCCCCGGGGGCCCTTCTATGGCTACACCTTC.

This clonotype was picked up a small number of times. The chain is built from TRBV7-9 and TRBJ1-2; 10 nucleotides agree with TRBD1. Trimming at V came to 5 bases and at J to 8 bases, leaving 8 bases not matched to a gene. The CDR3 is made up of 14 amino acids. Germline CDR1 is SEHNR and CDR2 is FQNEAQ (reference sequence). CDR3 loop: CASSLGQGSRGYTF. CDR3 nucleotides: TGTGCCAGCAGCCTGGGACAGGGGAGTCGGGGCTACACCTTC.

The gene calls are TRBV12-3 or TRBV12-4 and TRBJ2-1; 8 nucleotides agree with TRBD2. The trim removed 5 bases at V and 8 bases at J, leaving 14 bases unmatched. The CDR3 extends over 16 amino acids. Here the CDR3 DNA reads TGTGCCAGCAGTCAACCGCGGACTAGCAAGGTCCATGAGCAGTTCTTC. Protein sequence: CASSQPRTSKVHEQFF.

The V call is TRBV29-1, the J call TRBJ2-7, with TRBD2 matching over 10 bases. From germline, CDR1 is SQVTM and CDR2 ANQGSEA. This CDR3 contains 13 residues. V dropped 3 bases and J dropped 7; count of bases not matched to a gene: 6. The CDR3 spells CSVDLAGVGEQYF. The DNA of the CDR3 is TGCAGCGTTGATCTAGCGGGAGTGGGAGAGCAGTACTTC.

This clonotype was picked up many times. The chain recombines TRBV20-1 with TRBJ2-3, with 10 positions matching TRBD2. The germline gives CDR1 DFQATT, CDR2 SNEGSKA (reference sequence). Trimming cost V 5 bases and J 0 bases; bases outside gene matches: 5. The CDR3 spans 15 residues. The CDR3 protein is CSARLAGRSTDTQYF. In DNA, the CDR3 is TGCAGTGCTCGACTAGCGGGCAGGAGCACAGATACGCAGTATTTT.

This clonotype showed up many times. This chain links TRBV7-9 with TRBJ1-1; D call uncertain. Germline V gene data show CDR1 as SEHNR and CDR2 as FQNEAQ (reference sequence). The CDR3 has 12 residues. V was pared by 4 bases and J by 6 bases, with 9 bases between. The CDR3 reads CASSSPGAEAFF. As DNA, the CDR3 is TGTGCCAGCAGCTCGCCGGGAGCTGAAGCTTTCTTT.

This clonotype has ten or more counts. The chain links TRBV3-1 to TRBJ1-6; no clear D. CDR1 LGHDT and CDR2 YNNKEL come from the germline V gene (reference sequence). There are 17 residues in the CDR3. V shed 1 base and J shed 7 bases, with 17 bases lying between them. The CDR3 region is CASSQGKTSRRNSPLHF. The CDR3 DNA sequence: TGTGCCAGCAGCCAAGGGAAGACCTCGCGTCGGAATTCACCCCTCCACTTT.

This rearrangement joins TRBV12-3 or TRBV12-4 to TRBJ1-5; D is ambiguous. The V end was cut by 2 bases, the J end by 8 bases, with 7 bases between. The CDR3 contains 12 residues. CDR3 coding DNA: TGTGCCAGCAGTTTAAGGAGCGAGCCCCAGCATTTT. It codes for CASSLRSEPQHF.

In this sample, this clonotype turned up many times. The rearrangement uses TRBV4-3 and TRBJ1-1, with D perhaps matching TRBD1 (6 bases). V lost 2 bases, J lost 0 bases, and 16 bases lay in between. Per the germline V gene, CDR1 is LGHNA and CDR2 is YSLEER. CDR3 length equals 17 residues. The CDR3 bases are TGCGCCAGCAGCCAAACCACTCCGGGACACTTGAACACTGAAGCTTTCTTT. It encodes CASSQTTPGHLNTEAFF.

This clonotype was detected only a few times. This may arise from a read error, as a much more abundant clone is one base away. This rearrangement joins TRBV27 to TRBJ1-2; D possibly corresponds to TRBD1 (5 bases). The CDR3 contains 14 residues. V was pared by 6 bases and J by 2 bases, with 13 bases between. Germline loops: CDR1 MNHEY, CDR2 SMNVEV (reference sequence). Here the CDR3 DNA reads TGTGCCAGCAGCCGAGGGGAGGGGAACTATGGCTACACCTTC. Translation gives CASSRGEGNYGYTF.

This clonotype was recorded at least ten times. The chain employs TRBV7-9 and TRBJ1-4, with unresolved D. The ends were cut back, 4 bases at V and 8 bases at J, with 11 bases in the middle. Germline V CDR1 and CDR2: SEHNR, FQNEAQ (reference sequence). The CDR3 has 13 amino acids. The CDR3 protein is CASSSLSGEKLFF. Here the CDR3 DNA reads TGTGCCAGCAGCTCTCTGTCCGGCGAAAAACTGTTTTTT.

This clonotype has ten or more counts. As DNA, the CDR3 is TGTGCCAGCAGTCCCGCCGGGACAGGGCGGGAGCAGTACTTC. This sequence encodes CASSPAGTGREQYF. The chain uses TRBV12-3 or TRBV12-4 and TRBJ2-7; 9 nucleotides align to TRBD1. The CDR3 extends over 14 amino acids. V lost 5 bases to trimming and J lost 7 bases; unmatched junction nucleotides: 9.

This clonotype has only a few counts. The V gene is TRBV11-2, the J gene TRBJ1-2; 7 bases align to TRBD1. Looked up from germline, CDR1 is SGHAT and CDR2 is FQNNGV. This CDR3 has 14 residues. Germline trimming cut 1 base from V and 6 bases from J; bases unmatched to any gene: 5. The CDR3 loop is CASSLVLGGDGYTF. In DNA form, the CDR3 reads TGTGCCAGCAGCTTAGTTCTAGGGGGCGATGGCTACACCTTC.

This clonotype was seen only a few times. The rearrangement joins TRBV19 to TRBJ1-4, with TRBD1 matching over 8 bases. Germline-derived CDR1 and CDR2 are LNHDA and SQIVND (reference sequence). V lost 9 bases to trimming and J lost 7 bases; unmatched junction nucleotides: 7. The CDR3 covers 13 residues. CDR3 nucleotides: TGTGCCAGCCTCCGGGACAGGAGTGAAAAACTGTTTTTT. This encodes CASLRDRSEKLFF.

The chain uses TRBV5-5 and TRBJ1-6; 12 bases match TRBD1. The CDR3 is made up of 18 amino acids. Trimming at V came to 2 bases and at J to 6 bases, leaving 9 bases not matched to a gene. Germline values: CDR1 SGHKS, CDR2 YYEKEE (reference sequence). CDR3 in amino acids: CASSFRDRGLRGNSPLHF. The DNA of the CDR3 is TGTGCCAGCAGCTTCCGGGACAGGGGGCTAAGGGGTAATTCACCCCTCCACTTT.

This clonotype was picked up many times. The V gene is TRBV6-2 or TRBV6-3, the J gene TRBJ1-1; D gene uncertain. The CDR3 consists of 14 residues. V lost 0 bases and J lost 0, with 5 bases in between. CDR1 is MNHEY and CDR2 is SVGEGT in the germline V gene. The CDR3 loop reads CASSYSTMNTEAFF. The CDR3 nucleotides read TGTGCCAGCAGTTACTCGACCATGAACACTGAAGCTTTCTTT.